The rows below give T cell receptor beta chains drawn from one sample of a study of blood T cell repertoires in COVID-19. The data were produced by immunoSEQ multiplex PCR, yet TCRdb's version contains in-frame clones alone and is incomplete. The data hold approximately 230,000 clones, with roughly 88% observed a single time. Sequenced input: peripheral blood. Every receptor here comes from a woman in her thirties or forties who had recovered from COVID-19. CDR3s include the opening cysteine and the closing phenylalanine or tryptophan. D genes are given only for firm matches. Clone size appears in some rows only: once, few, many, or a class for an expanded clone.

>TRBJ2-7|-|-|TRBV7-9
TGTGCCAGCAGCTCCTATAGGGGCGAAGAGCAGTACTTC
CASSSYRGEEQYF
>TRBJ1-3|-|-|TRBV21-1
TGTGCCAGCAGCGGAGACTCTGGAAACACCATATATTTT
CASSGDSGNTIYF
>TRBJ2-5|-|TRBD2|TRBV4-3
TGCGCCAGCAGCCAAGACGCCAGGGAGGGGACCCAGTACTTC
CASSQDAREGTQYF
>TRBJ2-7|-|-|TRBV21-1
TGTGCCAGCAGCAAAGTTTCGTTTGGAGGGTCCCCAATCTCCTACGAGCAGTACTTC
CASSKVSFGGSPISYEQYF
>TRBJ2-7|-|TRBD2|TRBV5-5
TGTGCCAGCAGCTCGAGCGGGAGTAGGTCCTACGAGCAGTACTTC
CASSSSGSRSYEQYF
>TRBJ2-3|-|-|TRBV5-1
TGCGCCAGCAGCCCCAGTTTGAGCGGGGGACAGTACACGCAGTATTTT
CASSPSLSGGQYTQYF
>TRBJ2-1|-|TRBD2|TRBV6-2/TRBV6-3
TGTGCCAGCAGCCGAGCGGGGGGTTCCTTTTCCTACAATGAGCAGTTCTTC
CASSRAGGSFSYNEQFF
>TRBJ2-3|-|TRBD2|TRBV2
TGTGCCAGCAGTGAAATCGGACTAGCGGGTCGCACAGATACGCAGTATTTT
CASSEIGLAGRTDTQYF
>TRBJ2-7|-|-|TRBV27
TGTGCCAGCAGTCGATCGACAGGCCCTATAGCCTACGAGCAGTACTTC
CASSRSTGPIAYEQYF
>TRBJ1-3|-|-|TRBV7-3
TGTGCCAGCAGCCCCAAAACCGGGTCCGCCATATATTTT
CASSPKTGSAIYF
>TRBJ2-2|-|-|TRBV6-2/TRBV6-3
TGTGCCAGCAGTTACCCGACAGTAAACACCGGGGAGCTGTTTTTT
CASSYPTVNTGELFF
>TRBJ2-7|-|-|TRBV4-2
TGTGCCAGCAGCCAAGACAGCTTAGCGTACAAGGAAACCTACGAGCAGTACTTC
CASSQDSLAYKETYEQYF
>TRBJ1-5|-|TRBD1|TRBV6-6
TGTGCCAGCAGGGGGACAGGGGCGGTTCAGCCCCAGCATTTT
CASRGTGAVQPQHF
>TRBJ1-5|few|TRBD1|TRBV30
TGTGCCTGGAAGGCGGGACAGGGTACTCAGCCCCAGCATTTT
CAWKAGQGTQPQHF
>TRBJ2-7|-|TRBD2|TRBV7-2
TGTGCCAGCAGCCTTAATGCCGGGACTACGGGGAAAGGGACCTACGAGCAGTACTTC
CASSLNAGTTGKGTYEQYF
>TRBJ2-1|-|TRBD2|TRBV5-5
TGTGCCAGCAGCCCCCATAGCGGGACAACCTACAATGAGCAGTTCTTC
CASSPHSGTTYNEQFF
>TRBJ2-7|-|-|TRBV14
TGTGCCAGCAGCCAAGATAGGGGAAGGGACGAGCAGTACTTC
CASSQDRGRDEQYF
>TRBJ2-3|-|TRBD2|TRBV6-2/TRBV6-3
TGTGCCAGCAGTTTCCCAAACATCGGGAGGGTCGCAGATACGCAGTATTTT
CASSFPNIGRVADTQYF
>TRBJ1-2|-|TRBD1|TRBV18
TGTGCCAGCTCACCGAGCGACAGGGGACGGGACTATGGCTACACCTTC
CASSPSDRGRDYGYTF
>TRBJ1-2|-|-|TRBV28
TGTGCCAGCAGTTTATCCGACTATGGCTACACCTTC
CASSLSDYGYTF
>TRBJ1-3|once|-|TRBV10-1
TGCGCCAGCAGGGGGATGGGGGGGGCGCCCGGAAACACCATATATTTT
CASRGMGGAPGNTIYF
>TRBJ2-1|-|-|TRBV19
TGTGCCAGTAGTATCCACCCCGGGGGTGCGTACAATGAGCAGTTCTTC
CASSIHPGGAYNEQFF
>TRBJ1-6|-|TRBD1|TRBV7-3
TGTGCCAGCAGCCTCAGGGGGCGGGATTCACCCCTCCACTTT
CASSLRGRDSPLHF
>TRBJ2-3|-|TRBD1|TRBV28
TGTGCCAGCAGTTTACTCGGACAGGGAGCAAATACGCAGTATTTT
CASSLLGQGANTQYF
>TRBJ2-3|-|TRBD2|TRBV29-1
TGCAGCGTCTCTACTAAACGGGGGGGCGGGGATACGCAGTATTTT
CSVSTKRGGGDTQYF
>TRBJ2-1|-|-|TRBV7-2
TGTGCCAGCAGACCGGGGTACGGGTACAATGAGCAGTTCTTC
CASRPGYGYNEQFF
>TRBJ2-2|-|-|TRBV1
TGCACCAGCAGCCAACCCTCGACTAGCGGGGGGGCCGGGGAGCTGTTTTTT
CTSSQPSTSGGAGELFF
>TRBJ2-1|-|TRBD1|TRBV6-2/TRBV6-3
TGTGCCAGCAGTTACCCGGCCAGGGGGCTCAATGAGCAGTTCTTC
CASSYPARGLNEQFF
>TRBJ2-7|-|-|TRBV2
TGTGCCAGCAGTGACCTAACACAGGGTGGCTACTCCTACGAGCAGTACTTC
CASSDLTQGGYSYEQYF
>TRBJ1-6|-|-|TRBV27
TGTGCCAGCAGTCTCTATGAGGACAGATCTTCACCCCTCCACTTT
CASSLYEDRSSPLHF
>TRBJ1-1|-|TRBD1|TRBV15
TGTGCCACCAGCTTACGGCTGGGACAGGGCCCACTTGGAGCTTTCTTT
CATSLRLGQGPLGAFF
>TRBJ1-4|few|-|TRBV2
TGTGCCAGCACGGAGGGCCGGGATGAAAAACTGTTTTTT
CASTEGRDEKLFF
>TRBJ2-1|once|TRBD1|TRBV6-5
TGTGCCAGCAGTTACACCTCCCGACAGGGATATCAAGAGCAGTTCTTC
CASSYTSRQGYQEQFF
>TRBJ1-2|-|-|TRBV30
TGTGCCTGGAGTGTACCCCGAGGGCCCCACGGGGGCTACACCTTC
CAWSVPRGPHGGYTF
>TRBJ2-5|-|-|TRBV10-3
TGTGCCATCAGTGGCCCAGGCCAAGAGACCCAGTACTTC
CAISGPGQETQYF
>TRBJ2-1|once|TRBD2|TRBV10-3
TGTGCCATCAGTGCCGTGGAACTAGCGGGGTACAATGAGCAGTTCTTC
CAISAVELAGYNEQFF
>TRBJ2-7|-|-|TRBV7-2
TGTGCCAGCAGCTTAGCGGGCAGGACCTACGAGCAGTACTTC
CASSLAGRTYEQYF
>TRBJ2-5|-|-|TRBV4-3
TGCGCCAGCAGCCAAGATTTCCCAGATAATATACAAGAGACCCAGTACTTC
CASSQDFPDNIQETQYF
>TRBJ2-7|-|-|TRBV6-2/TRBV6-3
TGTGCCAGCAGTCAGGGGCGGGAGCAGTACTTC
CASSQGREQYF
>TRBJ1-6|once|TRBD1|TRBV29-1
TGCAGCGCGCGACAGGGTTATAATTCACCCCTCCACTTT
CSARQGYNSPLHF
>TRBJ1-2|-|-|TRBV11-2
TGTGCCAGCAGCTTAGTACCCGGGGGAGAAGGCTACACCTTC
CASSLVPGGEGYTF
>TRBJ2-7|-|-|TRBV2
TGTGCCAGCTCGGGAGCGGGCTACGAGCAGTACTTC
CASSGAGYEQYF
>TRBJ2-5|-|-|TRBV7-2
TGTGCCAGCAGCTTAGGGCGGTTCCAAGAGACCCAGTACTTC
CASSLGRFQETQYF
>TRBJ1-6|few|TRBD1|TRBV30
TGTGCCTGGAGTAAGGGGGCGCCTCCTCCCCTCCACTTT
CAWSKGAPPPLHF
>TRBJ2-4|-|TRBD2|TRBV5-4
TGTGCCAGCAGCTTTTGGACTAGCGGGGGGGGGAACATTCAGTACTTC
CASSFWTSGGGNIQYF
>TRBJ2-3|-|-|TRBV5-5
TGTGCCAGCAGCTTACGTTCCGCGGACATCACAGATACGCAGTATTTT
CASSLRSADITDTQYF
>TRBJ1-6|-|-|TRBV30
TGTGCCTGGAGTGTACGTCTGGGGGCGCCGAAGAATTCACCCCTCCACTTT
CAWSVRLGAPKNSPLHF
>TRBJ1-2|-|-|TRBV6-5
TGTGCCAGCAGTTACCGAGCAGGGGACTATGGCTACACCTTC
CASSYRAGDYGYTF